The 26 T cell receptor beta chains below all came from one sample that was sequenced in a study of blood T cell repertoires in COVID-19. Using immunoSEQ multiplex PCR, the repertoire was profiled, and TCRdb retains in-frame clones only, with some absent. This table has 150,000 to 200,000 clones, about four fifths appearing once. The sequenced material came from peripheral blood. These receptors were taken from a woman aged 80 or over with acute or convalescent COVID-19.

This rearrangement joins TRBV5-4 to TRBJ2-5; TRBD2 aligns across 11 bases. The CDR3 sequence is 17 residues long. Germline values: CDR1 SGHNT, CDR2 YYREEE (reference sequence). The junction had 8 bases not matched to a gene; V was cut back by 1 base and J by 3 bases. The CDR3 sequence: CASSLTGSGGAKETQYF. CDR3 nucleotide sequence: TGTGCCAGCAGCTTGACGGGTAGCGGGGGGGCAAAAGAGACCCAGTACTTC.

The chain combines TRBV2 with TRBJ2-2, with 10 positions matching TRBD1. Trimming cost V 0 bases and J 6 bases; bases outside gene matches: 10. From germline, CDR1 is SNHLY and CDR2 FYNNEI. This CDR3 is built from 18 residues. CDR3 residues: CASSEAAGQGNTPGELFF. CDR3 in DNA: TGTGCCAGCAGTGAAGCTGCGGGACAGGGGAACACCCCCGGGGAGCTGTTTTTT.

This clone was picked up one time. V gene TRBV30 combines with J gene TRBJ1-1; 8 nucleotides agree with TRBD1. Germline CDR1 is GTSNPN and CDR2 is SVGIG (reference sequence). The V segment lost 3 bases and the J segment 0 bases; nucleotides outside the gene matches: 15. This CDR3 spans 18 amino acids. CDR3 loop: CAWRDRDRTPNLNTEAFF. Here the CDR3 DNA reads TGTGCCTGGAGGGACCGGGACAGGACCCCTAATTTGAACACTGAAGCTTTCTTT.

This clone occurred a few times. CDR3 region: CASSLFTRETQYF. CDR3 sequence (DNA): TGTGCCAGCAGCTTATTCACGCGCGAGACCCAGTACTTC. The chain recombines TRBV7-9 with TRBJ2-5; D uncertain. Germline lookup yields CDR1 SEHNR and CDR2 FQNEAQ (reference sequence). The CDR3 runs 13 residues. Trimming cost V 2 bases and J 5 bases, with 9 bases left between them.

This clone was seen a handful of times. The V call is TRBV5-1, the J call TRBJ1-2, with D tentatively TRBD1 (6 bases). The CDR3 length is 12 residues. V lost 7 bases and J lost 2, with 9 bases in between. Germline V gene sequence: CDR1 SGHRS, CDR2 YFSETQ. The CDR3 loop is CASGQGNYGYTF. The CDR3 DNA reads TGCGCCAGCGGGCAGGGGAACTATGGCTACACCTTC.

The chain carries TRBV7-2 and TRBJ2-1; D perhaps matches TRBD1 (5 bases). Per the germline V gene, CDR1 is SGHTA and CDR2 is FQGNSA. CDR3 length: 14 amino acids. V lost 5 bases and J 10 bases, leaving 18 bases between the germline ends. CDR3 residues: CASSRTLGHSEQFF. In DNA, the CDR3 is TGTGCCAGCAGCCGGACCCTGGGGCATTCGGAGCAGTTCTTC.

The genes are TRBV15 and TRBJ1-3; tentatively, D is TRBD1 (5 bases). V shed 0 bases and J shed 2 bases, with 14 bases lying between them. This CDR3 is built from 17 residues. CDR1 is LNHNV, CDR2 YYDKDF, per germline (reference sequence). The CDR3 bases are TGTGCCACCAGCAGAGAGAGGACGGGGGGGACTGGAAACACCATATATTTT. Protein: CATSRERTGGTGNTIYF.

Comments on this clone: The sample holds other DNA sequences that translate to the same CDR3. The chain couples TRBV27 to TRBJ2-3; D might be TRBD1 (6 bases). V lost 5 bases to trimming and J lost 1 base, with 10 bases between them. The germline V gene has CDR1 MNHEY and CDR2 SMNVEV (reference sequence). The CDR3 is 14 residues long. The CDR3 spells CASSLGAGTDTQYF. The CDR3 DNA follows: TGTGCCAGCAGTCTGGGGGCTGGCACAGATACGCAGTATTTT.

V gene TRBV6-2 or TRBV6-3 combines with J gene TRBJ2-5, with D uncertain. CDR1 MNHEY and CDR2 SVGEGT come from the germline V gene. CDR3 size: 14 residues. Trimming took 0 bases from V and 1 from J, leaving 6 bases between them. CDR3 sequence: CASSYSRSQETQYF. The CDR3 nucleotides are TGTGCCAGCAGTTACTCGAGAAGCCAAGAGACCCAGTACTTC.

A few counts support this clone. V gene TRBV4-1 combines with J gene TRBJ2-2; 8 positions agree with TRBD1. Germline values: CDR1 MGHRA, CDR2 YSYEKL. CDR3 length: 15 residues. Trimming removed 4 bases from V and 6 bases from J; junction bases left unmatched: 7. CDR3 in amino acids: CASSLQGARAGELFF. In DNA form, the CDR3 reads TGCGCCAGCAGCCTCCAGGGGGCAAGGGCCGGGGAGCTGTTTTTT.

The chain recombines TRBV3-1 (or the pseudogene TRBV3-2) with TRBJ1-3; D possibly corresponds to TRBD1 (6 bases). V was pared by 4 bases and J by 0 bases, with 10 bases between. The germline V gene encodes CDR1 LGHDT and CDR2 YNNKEL (reference sequence). This CDR3 is built from 15 residues. The CDR3 DNA reads as TGTGCCAGCAGCCGTCAGGGGAACTCTGGAAACACCATATATTTT. Encoded protein: CASSRQGNSGNTIYF.

The genes are TRBV6-6 and TRBJ1-5; TRBD1 aligns across 7 bases. From germline, CDR1 is MNHNY and CDR2 SVGAGI (reference sequence). Trimming removed 10 bases from V and 2 bases from J; junction bases left unmatched: 2. The CDR3 totals 12 residues. The CDR3 here is CATQGGNQPQHF. In DNA form, the CDR3 reads TGTGCCACCCAGGGGGGCAATCAGCCCCAGCATTTT.

The chain joins TRBV11-3 to TRBJ2-5; possibly TRBD2 for D (5 bases). V dropped 4 bases and J dropped 5 bases, with 17 bases sitting between them. This CDR3 contains 15 residues. Looked up from germline, CDR1 is SGHNT and CDR2 is YENEEA. The CDR3 sequence is CASSYSTGMGETQYF. CDR3 DNA sequence: TGTGCCAGCAGCTATTCGACGGGGATGGGTGAGACCCAGTACTTC. Full variable domain (outside the CDR3, taken from reference TRBV11-3 and TRBJ2-5): EAGVVQSPRYKIIEKKQPVAFWCNPISGHNTLYWYLQNLGQGPELLIRYENEEAVDDSQLPKDRFSAERLKGVDSTLKIQPAELGDSAVYLCASSYSTGMGETQYFGPGTRLLVL.

This clone was seen only a few times. The chain has TRBV6-6 and TRBJ2-2, with D possibly TRBD1 on 7 matching bases. Trimming left V 6 bases short and J 5 bases short, with 16 bases between. In germline, CDR1 is MNHNY, CDR2 SVGAGI (reference sequence). The CDR3 is 15 amino acids. Here the CDR3 reads CASREGQLRTGELFF. The CDR3 region has the DNA TGTGCCAGCAGGGAGGGACAGCTTCGGACCGGGGAGCTGTTTTTT.

The CDR3 loop is CASSLALRGLGTGELFF. CDR3 nucleotide sequence: TGTGCCAGCAGCTTAGCGCTAAGGGGGCTCGGCACCGGGGAGCTGTTTTTT. This chain links TRBV11-1 with TRBJ2-2; 7 bases fit TRBD1. This CDR3 region has 17 residues. The V gene end was trimmed by 0 bases and the J gene end by 4 bases; junction bases not matched to a gene: 8. Germline CDR1 SGHAT, CDR2 FQDESV (reference sequence).

Written as DNA, the CDR3 is TGTGCCAGCTCACAGACCTACGAGCAGTACTTC. Amino acid sequence: CASSQTYEQYF. This chain connects TRBV6-5 to TRBJ2-7; no definite D call. CDR1 and CDR2 (germline): MNHEY, SVGAGI. This CDR3 spans 11 amino acids. Between the trimmed V and J ends, which lost 8 bases and 2 bases, there was a span of 7 bases.

The V call is TRBV7-6, the J call TRBJ2-7; 8 positions agree with TRBD1. The germline CDR1 and CDR2 sequences are SGHVS and FNYEAQ. The CDR3 runs to 15 residues. V lost 1 base, J lost 5 bases, and 7 bases stayed unmatched. The CDR3 reads CASSLVGAGGHEQYF. DNA of the CDR3: TGTGCCAGCAGCTTAGTGGGGGCAGGGGGCCACGAGCAGTACTTC.

The chain employs TRBV7-2 and TRBJ2-5; maybe TRBD2 (5 bases). Germline V gene data show CDR1 as SGHTA and CDR2 as FQGNSA. Trimming took off 5 bases at V and 3 bases at J, with 16 bases between the two ends. This CDR3 is built from 15 residues. The CDR3 nucleotides are TGTGCCAGCAGCCCGGGATCTTATAGGGAAGAGACCCAGTACTTC. Its translation is CASSPGSYREETQYF.

V is TRBV10-3 and J is TRBJ1-6; 7 bases map to TRBD1. The CDR3 sequence is 14 residues long. V was pared by 6 bases and J by 10 bases, with 9 bases of the junction left unmatched. CDR1 ENHRY and CDR2 SYGVKD come from the germline V gene. The CDR3 region has the DNA TGTGCCATCAGGGGGGACAGCAACGGGTCACCCCTCCACTTT. Protein product: CAIRGDSNGSPLHF.

This chain joins TRBV7-8 and TRBJ2-3, with TRBD1 as a possible D gene (6 bases). Trimming removed 5 bases from V and 2 bases from J, with 17 bases in between. The germline V gene encodes CDR1 SGHVS and CDR2 FQNEAQ. The CDR3 has 16 residues. The CDR3 protein is CASSLRGVRATDTQYF. The CDR3 DNA sequence: TGTGCCAGCAGCCTCAGGGGTGTTAGGGCCACAGATACGCAGTATTTT. The whole variable domain, remainder taken from reference TRBV7-8 and TRBJ2-3, is GAGVSQSPRYKVAKRGQDVALRCDPISGHVSLFWYQQALGQGPEFLTYFQNEAQLDKSGLPSDRFFAERPEGSVSTLKIQRTQQEDSAVYLCASSLRGVRATDTQYFGPGTRLTVL.

J is TRBJ1-2 and V is TRBV28; TRBD1 is a possible D gene (6 bases). CDR1 is MDHEN and CDR2 is SYDVKM in the germline V gene. V lost 7 bases, J lost 8 bases, and 17 bases lay in between. There are 13 residues in the CDR3. This chain's CDR3 is CASNIQGFMGYTF. CDR3 DNA: TGTGCCAGCAACATACAGGGTTTTATGGGCTACACCTTC.

The V call is TRBV5-8, the J call TRBJ2-7; D remains ambiguous. Germline V gives CDR1 SGHTS, CDR2 YDEGEE. V lost 2 bases and J lost 8, with 8 bases in between. This CDR3 is 11 amino acids long. The CDR3 DNA follows: TGTGCCAGCAGCTTCCCGACAAAGCAGTACTTC. Its protein product is CASSFPTKQYF.

The rearrangement joins TRBV2 to TRBJ2-3; 8 nucleotides align to TRBD1. The CDR3 spans 15 residues. Trimming at V came to 6 bases and at J to 2 bases, leaving 7 bases not matched to a gene. CDR1 is SNHLY, CDR2 FYNNEI, per germline. The CDR3 nucleotides read TGTGCCAGCAGGAGGCGGGGACAGGACACAGATACGCAGTATTTT. Translating gives CASRRRGQDTDTQYF. Full variable domain (missing parts from reference TRBV2 and TRBJ2-3): EPEVTQTPSHQVTQMGQEVILRCVPISNHLYFYWYRQILGQKVEFLVSFYNNEISEKSEIFDDQFSVERPDGSNFTLKIRSTKLEDSAMYFCASRRRGQDTDTQYFGPGTRLTVL.

The CDR3 DNA follows: TGTGCCAGCATGGGCGGGTACTATGGCTACACCTTC. Translation: CASMGGYYGYTF. The chain recombines TRBV25-1 with TRBJ1-2; D remains unclear. V was pared by 7 bases and J by 3 bases, with 9 bases between. The germline V gene encodes CDR1 MGHDK and CDR2 SYGVNS. The CDR3 sequence is 12 residues long.

The sample holds a few counts of this clone. Other nucleotide sequences in the sample specify the same CDR3. The rearrangement uses TRBV5-6 and TRBJ1-4; 8 bases match TRBD1. V was clipped by 4 bases and J by 5 bases; unmatched bases: 4. The CDR3 sequence is 14 residues long. CDR1 and CDR2 (germline): SGHDT, YYEEEE. CDR3 DNA sequence: TGTGCCAGCAGCCTAACAGGGGGAAATGAAAAACTGTTTTTT. Residues: CASSLTGGNEKLFF.

V is TRBV5-1 and J is TRBJ1-3; 9 bases are shared with TRBD1. The V gene's germline CDR1 is SGHRS and CDR2 YFSETQ. V was clipped by 2 bases and J by 4 bases; unmatched bases: 4. This CDR3 is 15 amino acids long. CDR3 sequence: CASSLQGAAGNTIYF. The DNA of the CDR3 is TGCGCCAGCAGCTTACAGGGGGCAGCCGGAAACACCATATATTTT.